In this sample, the clone carrying this T cell receptor beta chain turned up many times. This sample's TCRbeta library carried unique molecular identifier barcodes. Using its own MiXCR run on the PCR reads, TCRdb lists one record per CDR3 protein. The sample gives about 410,000 distinct CDR3 sequences, about 20% of which show up once; 3.8% is in the top ten. These data belong to a study of T-cell reconstitution after alpha-beta-depleted transplantation in children. CDR3 size: 15 residues. In germline, CDR1 is MNHEY, CDR2 SMNVEV (reference sequence). V lost 4 bases and J lost 0, with 10 bases in between.

This receptor was identified in a human donor who donated a stem cell graft to a child with acute myeloid leukemia. The chain employs TRBV27 and TRBJ2-1, with D possibly matching TRBD2 (5 bases). The sequenced sample was PBMCs from the stem cell graft donor, obtained from the stem cell graft. The CDR3 loop is CASSSRDGSYNEQFF. In nucleotides, the CDR3 is TGTGCCAGCAGTTCTCGGGATGGCTCCTACAATGAGCAGTTCTTC.